This entry describes one T cell receptor beta chain. Its antigen is not identified. Looked up from germline, CDR1 is SEHNR and CDR2 is FQNEAQ (reference sequence). The CDR3 is 15 amino acids. Trimming shortened V by 4 bases and J by 3 bases, and 15 bases separated the two germline ends. The entry originates in a study of CD8 T cells in ankylosing spondylitis. Study-level results: Clones that were linked to disease were CD8+ and were relatively rare in peripheral blood. Disease-linked clones reportedly concentrated significantly in matched ankylosing spondylitis synovial fluid. Earlier reports found some motif variants in synovial fluid and blood in reactive arthritis.

Libraries for TCR beta were made by quantitative 5'-RACE with molecular barcodes. MiXCR, run by TCRdb on the 5' RACE reads, gives a single entry per CDR3 protein. The repertoire holds about 220,000 distinct CDR3 sequences, with about 10% as singletons. The receptor was derived from a male donor with ankylosing spondylitis or in good health (not recorded which). The chain joins TRBV7-9 to TRBJ1-1, with a possible D match to TRBD1 (6 bases). The sample was blood, either unsorted or a sorted T cell fraction (not recorded which). CDR3 region: CASSSRTEGYTEAFF. CDR3 DNA sequence: TGTGCCAGCAGCTCCAGGACAGAGGGTTACACTGAAGCTTTCTTT.